Reported below is one TCR beta chain. The germline V and J ends were trimmed by 1 base and 6 bases, with 16 bases remaining between them. Germline loops: CDR1 SGHVS, CDR2 FNYEAQ. The CDR3 runs 16 residues. The source of the sample is a study of blood T cell repertoires in COVID-19. In the study overall: Sources were T cells, B-cell-depleted T cells, or PBMCs; the material itself was cDNA or gDNA.

Per the original methods: Amplification of reference gene primers was used by the study to estimate nucleated cell counts. Method: immunoSEQ multiplex PCR; TCRdb's copy keeps in-frame clones and lacks some. The D gene and trimming were derived from the DNA, and the V and J assignments and clone size from that table. In the table there are under 300,000 clones, 88% of which are singletons. The specimen was PBMCs or T cells enriched from blood (not recorded which). The rearrangement links TRBV7-6 to TRBJ2-1; TRBD2 might be the D (6 bases). The TCR sequence derives from a woman aged 55-69 years in a cohort exposed to, infected with or recovered from COVID-19 (not recorded which). CDR3 nucleotides: TGTGCCAGCAGCTTAGAAGTAGCGGCCGTAACCAATGAGCAGTTCTTC. Residues: CASSLEVAAVTNEQFF.